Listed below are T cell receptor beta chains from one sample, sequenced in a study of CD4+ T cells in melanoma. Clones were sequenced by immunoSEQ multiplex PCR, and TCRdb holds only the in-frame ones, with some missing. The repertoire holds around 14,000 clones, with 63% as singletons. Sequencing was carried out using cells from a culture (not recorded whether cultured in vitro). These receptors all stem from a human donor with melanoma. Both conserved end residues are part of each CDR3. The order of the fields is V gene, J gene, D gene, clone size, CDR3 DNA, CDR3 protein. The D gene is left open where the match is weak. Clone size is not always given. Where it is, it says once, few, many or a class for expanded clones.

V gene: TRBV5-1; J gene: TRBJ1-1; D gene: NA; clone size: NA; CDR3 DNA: TGCGCCAGCAGCTTGGATGCGGGGTGGAACACTGAAGCTTTCTTT; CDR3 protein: CASSLDAGWNTEAFF
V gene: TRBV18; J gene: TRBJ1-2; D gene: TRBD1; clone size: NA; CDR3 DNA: TGTGCCAGCTCAAGGGGACAGCTTACTAACTATGGCTACACCTTC; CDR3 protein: CASSRGQLTNYGYTF
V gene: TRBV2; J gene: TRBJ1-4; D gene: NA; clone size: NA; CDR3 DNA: TGTGCCAGCAATCACAGAAGAGCAACTAATGAAAAACTGTTTTTT; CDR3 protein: CASNHRRATNEKLFF
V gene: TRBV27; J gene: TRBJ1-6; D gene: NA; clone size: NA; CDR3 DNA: TGTGCCAGCAGTCCCGGGCCCGGGGTGGCCTATAATTCACCCCTCCACTTT; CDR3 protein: CASSPGPGVAYNSPLHF
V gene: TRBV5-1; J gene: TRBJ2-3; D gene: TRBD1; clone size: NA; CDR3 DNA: TGCGCCAGCAGCTTGCCGGGACAGCTAAGCACAGATACGCAGTATTTT; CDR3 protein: CASSLPGQLSTDTQYF
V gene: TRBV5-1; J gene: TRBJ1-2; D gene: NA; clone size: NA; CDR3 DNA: TGCGCCAGCAGGGGCGAGTTAAACTATGGCTACACCTTC; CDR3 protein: CASRGELNYGYTF
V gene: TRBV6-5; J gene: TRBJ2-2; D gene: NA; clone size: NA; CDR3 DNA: TGTGCCAGCAGTTTTAACAGGCCGAACACCGGGGAGCTGTTTTTT; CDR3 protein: CASSFNRPNTGELFF
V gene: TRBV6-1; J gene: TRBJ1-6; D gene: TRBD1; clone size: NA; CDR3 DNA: TGTGCCGGACAGGACAGGATCGATTCACCCCTCCACTTT; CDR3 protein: CAGQDRIDSPLHF
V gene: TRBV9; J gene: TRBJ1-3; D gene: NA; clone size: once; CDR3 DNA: TGTGCCAGCAGCGCAGGCCCCTGGGGCACCATATATTTT; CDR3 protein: CASSAGPWGTIYF
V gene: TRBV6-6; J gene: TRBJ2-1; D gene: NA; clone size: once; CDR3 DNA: TGTGCCAGCAGCCCCGGGGACCGCGAGCAGTTCTTC; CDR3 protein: CASSPGDREQFF
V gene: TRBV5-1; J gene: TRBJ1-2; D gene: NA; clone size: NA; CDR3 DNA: TGCGCCAGCAGCCGCCAGGGAGATAACTATGGCTACACCTTC; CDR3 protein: CASSRQGDNYGYTF
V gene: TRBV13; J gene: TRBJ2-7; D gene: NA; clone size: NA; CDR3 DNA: TGTGCCAGCAGTCAAAGACGCGGCCTAGGGGCCTCCGAGCAGTACTTC; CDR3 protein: CASSQRRGLGASEQYF
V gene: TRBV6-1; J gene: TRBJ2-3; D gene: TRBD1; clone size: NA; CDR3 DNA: TGTGCCAGCAGTGAACAGGGGGCAAACGGGGATACGCAGTATTTT; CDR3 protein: CASSEQGANGDTQYF
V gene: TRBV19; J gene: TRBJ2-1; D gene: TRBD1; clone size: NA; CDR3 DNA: TGTGCCAGTCAGCCCCGGGACAGGGTACGCAATGAGCAGTTCTTC; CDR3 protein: CASQPRDRVRNEQFF
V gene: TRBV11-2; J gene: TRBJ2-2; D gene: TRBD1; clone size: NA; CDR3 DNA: TGTGCCAGCAGCCGGACAGGGACCGGGGAGCTGTTTTTT; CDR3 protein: CASSRTGTGELFF
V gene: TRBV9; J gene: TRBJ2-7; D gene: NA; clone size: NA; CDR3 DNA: TGTGCCAGCAGCCCAAGCCTTTTCGGACGCGAGCAGTACTTC; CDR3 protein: CASSPSLFGREQYF
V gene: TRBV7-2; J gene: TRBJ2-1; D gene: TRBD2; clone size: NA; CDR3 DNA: TGTGCCAGCAGCTTAGGGGGGGGGACTTACAATGAGCAGTTCTTC; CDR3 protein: CASSLGGGTYNEQFF
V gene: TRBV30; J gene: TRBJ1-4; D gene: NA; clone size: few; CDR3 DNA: TGTGCCTGGAGTATGGTGGGGGAAAAACTGTTTTTT; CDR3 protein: CAWSMVGEKLFF
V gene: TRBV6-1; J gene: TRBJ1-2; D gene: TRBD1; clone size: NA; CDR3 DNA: TGTGCCAGCAGTGGGGGGACAGGGTGGCGGTATGGCTACACCTTC; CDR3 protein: CASSGGTGWRYGYTF
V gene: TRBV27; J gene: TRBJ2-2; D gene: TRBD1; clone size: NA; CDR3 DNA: TGCGCCAGCAGTTTAGGGACAGGCCCCACCGGGGAGCTGTTTTTT; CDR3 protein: CASSLGTGPTGELFF
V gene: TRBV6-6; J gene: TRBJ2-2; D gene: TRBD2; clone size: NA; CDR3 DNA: TGTGCCAGCAGTCTCGGGACTACGAACACCGGGGAGCTGTTTTTT; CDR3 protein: CASSLGTTNTGELFF
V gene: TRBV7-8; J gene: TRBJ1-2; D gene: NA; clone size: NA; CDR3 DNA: TGTGCCAGCAGCTTCTCGCCTCAAGGACAGCACTCCTTC; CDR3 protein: CASSFSPQGQHSF
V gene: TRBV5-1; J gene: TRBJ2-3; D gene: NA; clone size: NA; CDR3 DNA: TGCGCCAGCAGCTTTGGGACTGTTCCCGGCACAGATACGCAGTATTTT; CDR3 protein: CASSFGTVPGTDTQYF
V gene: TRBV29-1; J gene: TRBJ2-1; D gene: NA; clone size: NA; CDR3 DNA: TGCAGCGTTGTAGGGGTTCCTGAGCAGTTCTTC; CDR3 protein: CSVVGVPEQFF
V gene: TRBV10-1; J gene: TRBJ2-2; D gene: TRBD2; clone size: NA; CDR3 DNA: TGCGCCAGCAGTGAGAAGCGGGGGGGTCTTTTGGGGGAGCTGTTTTTT; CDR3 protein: CASSEKRGGLLGELFF
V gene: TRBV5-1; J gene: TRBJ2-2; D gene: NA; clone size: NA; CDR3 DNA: TGCGCCAGCAGCTTGGAGGGTCCCGGGGAGCTGTTTTTT; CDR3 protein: CASSLEGPGELFF
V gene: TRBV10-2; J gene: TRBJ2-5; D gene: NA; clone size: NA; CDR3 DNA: TGCGCCAGCAGTTGGACAGCCCAAGAGACCCAGTACTTC; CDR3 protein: CASSWTAQETQYF